This T cell receptor beta chain was obtained from a study of cytomegalovirus exposure and HLA in healthy donors. Remarks on this clone: Its matching antigen is unknown.

Study-wide points: Specificity for CMV antigens was confirmed in vitro for a few of the CMV-associated chains.

Clones were read by immunoSEQ multiplex PCR, and TCRdb kept only the in-frame ones, dropping some. The sample holds some 60,000 clones; 90% to 97% are singletons and the top ten take about 0.96%. The donors formed part of the approximately 130-subject validation cohort, distinct from the roughly 640-subject first cohort. Germline V gives CDR1 SGHRS, CDR2 YFSETQ. The CDR3 has 14 residues. The V segment lost 4 bases and the J segment 2 bases; nucleotides outside the gene matches: 5. This clonotype originated in a man between 18 and 35 years old in good health and CMV-seronegative. V and J are TRBV5-1 and TRBJ2-7; 8 bases line up with TRBD1. The specimen was PBMCs. In DNA form, the CDR3 reads TGCGCCAGCAGCCCAGGGACAGGCCCCTACGAGCAGTACTTC. This translates into CASSPGTGPYEQYF.